Listed below are T cell receptor beta chains from one sample, sequenced in a study of patients and donors after allogeneic stem cell transplantation. TCRdb re-called the RT-PCR reads through MiXCR, storing one row per CDR3 protein. The sample has some 960,000 distinct CDR3 sequences; under 20% are singletons. Material: blood, either unsorted or a sorted T cell fraction (not recorded which). These TCRs come from a human donor who was either an allogeneic HSCT recipient or a stem cell or donor lymphocyte infusion donor (not recorded which). It is not recorded whose cells these are; they may come from a transplant donor. The CDR3 runs from the conserved cysteine through the conserved F or W. D genes are given only for firm matches. Clone sizes are given selectively: once, few, many, or a class where the clone is expanded.

clone_size: .
d_call: .
v_call: TRBV30
j_call: TRBJ2-2
cdr3_nt: TGTGCCTGGAGCGTATACGACGGGGAGCTGTTTTTT
cdr3_aa: CAWSVYDGELFF

clone_size: .
d_call: .
v_call: TRBV4-1
j_call: TRBJ2-7
cdr3_nt: TGCGCCAGCAGCTCGGCTTTCTACGAGCAGTACTTC
cdr3_aa: CASSSAFYEQYF

clone_size: few
d_call: .
v_call: TRBV3-1
j_call: TRBJ1-2
cdr3_nt: TGTGCCAGCAGCCAAGTACGGGAGGGGCCCAACGGTGGCTACACCTTC
cdr3_aa: CASSQVREGPNGGYTF

clone_size: few
d_call: TRBD2
v_call: TRBV10-3
j_call: TRBJ2-2
cdr3_nt: TGTGCCATGACGGGACTAGCGGGAAGAAACACCGGGGAGCTGTTTTTT
cdr3_aa: CAMTGLAGRNTGELFF

clone_size: .
d_call: .
v_call: TRBV20-1
j_call: TRBJ2-1
cdr3_nt: TGCAGTGCTAGAGCCGGGAAGGAGCAGTTCTTC
cdr3_aa: CSARAGKEQFF

clone_size: .
d_call: .
v_call: TRBV5-1
j_call: TRBJ2-7
cdr3_nt: TGTGCCAGCAGCCCGGACCGCGAGCAGTACTTC
cdr3_aa: CASSPDREQYF

clone_size: few
d_call: TRBD2
v_call: TRBV4-2
j_call: TRBJ2-3
cdr3_nt: TGTGCCAGCACCGGGACTAGCGGCACAGATACGCAGTATTTT
cdr3_aa: CASTGTSGTDTQYF

clone_size: few
d_call: .
v_call: TRBV12-3/TRBV12-4
j_call: TRBJ2-1
cdr3_nt: TGTGCCAGCGCCGAGCCTTACATCAATGAGCAGTTCTTC
cdr3_aa: CASAEPYINEQFF

clone_size: .
d_call: .
v_call: TRBV5-1
j_call: TRBJ2-5
cdr3_nt: TGCGCCAGCAGCTTGACAGACCAAGAGACCCAGTACTTC
cdr3_aa: CASSLTDQETQYF

clone_size: .
d_call: .
v_call: TRBV7-3
j_call: TRBJ1-6
cdr3_nt: TGTGCCAGCAGCCTGGGCAGGTCCGGTAATTCACCCCTCCACTTT
cdr3_aa: CASSLGRSGNSPLHF

clone_size: .
d_call: .
v_call: TRBV6-1
j_call: TRBJ2-6
cdr3_nt: TGTGCCAGCAGGGGGGCTGGGGCCAACGTCCTGACTTTC
cdr3_aa: CASRGAGANVLTF

clone_size: .
d_call: .
v_call: TRBV7-2
j_call: TRBJ1-5
cdr3_nt: TGTGCCAGCAGCGAAAGGGACGTCCGCAATCAGCCCCAGCATTTT
cdr3_aa: CASSERDVRNQPQHF

clone_size: .
d_call: TRBD1
v_call: TRBV4-3
j_call: TRBJ1-1
cdr3_nt: TGCGCCAGCAGCCAAATATTGCAGGGGGCGATGGGAACTGAAGCTTTCTTT
cdr3_aa: CASSQILQGAMGTEAFF

clone_size: .
d_call: TRBD1
v_call: TRBV5-5
j_call: TRBJ1-1
cdr3_nt: TGTGCCAGCAGCGGGCCACAGGGGCCCAACACTGAAGCTTTCTTT
cdr3_aa: CASSGPQGPNTEAFF

clone_size: few
d_call: TRBD2
v_call: TRBV5-6
j_call: TRBJ2-5
cdr3_nt: TGTGCCAGCAGCCTAGGGACTAGCGGGTTGGTGCAAGAGACCCAGTACTTC
cdr3_aa: CASSLGTSGLVQETQYF

clone_size: few
d_call: .
v_call: TRBV15
j_call: TRBJ2-5
cdr3_nt: TGTGCCACCAGCAGAGATATGGGGCGCGGAACCCAGTACTTC
cdr3_aa: CATSRDMGRGTQYF

clone_size: few
d_call: .
v_call: TRBV5-1
j_call: TRBJ2-2
cdr3_nt: TGCGCCAGCAGCTTGGAGATGAACACCGGGGAGCTGTTTTTT
cdr3_aa: CASSLEMNTGELFF

clone_size: few
d_call: .
v_call: TRBV5-1
j_call: TRBJ1-1
cdr3_nt: TGCGCCAGCAGCAGAACGGGGTCCCGAGAGGGTACTGAAGCTTTCTTT
cdr3_aa: CASSRTGSREGTEAFF

clone_size: few
d_call: TRBD2
v_call: TRBV9
j_call: TRBJ2-1
cdr3_nt: TGTGCCAGCAGTCGTTCCGGGAGGGCCTTCGATGAGCAGTTCTTC
cdr3_aa: CASSRSGRAFDEQFF

clone_size: .
d_call: .
v_call: TRBV4-1
j_call: TRBJ1-5
cdr3_nt: TGCGCCAGCAGCCAACCGGGGGGAGTTCAGCCCCAGCATTTT
cdr3_aa: CASSQPGGVQPQHF

clone_size: .
d_call: .
v_call: TRBV4-1
j_call: TRBJ2-1
cdr3_nt: TGCGCCAGCAGCCGCCCTGACCCCGAGCGGTTCTTC
cdr3_aa: CASSRPDPERFF

clone_size: .
d_call: .
v_call: TRBV4-2
j_call: TRBJ2-6
cdr3_nt: TGTGCCAGCAGCCAAGATTTGCGGGAAACTGGGGCCAACGTCCTGACTTTC
cdr3_aa: CASSQDLRETGANVLTF

clone_size: .
d_call: .
v_call: TRBV18
j_call: TRBJ1-1
cdr3_nt: TGTGCCAGCTCGGAGCTGACAAGGGGGAGCACTGAAGCTTTCTTT
cdr3_aa: CASSELTRGSTEAFF

clone_size: few
d_call: .
v_call: TRBV5-4
j_call: TRBJ2-7
cdr3_nt: TGTGCCAGCAGCTCAAGTTCCGAGCAGTACTTC
cdr3_aa: CASSSSSEQYF

clone_size: .
d_call: TRBD2
v_call: TRBV20-1
j_call: TRBJ2-7
cdr3_nt: TGCAGTCCATACGACGGGGGGGCCTCCTACGAGCAGTACTTC
cdr3_aa: CSPYDGGASYEQYF

clone_size: few
d_call: .
v_call: TRBV10-3
j_call: TRBJ2-5
cdr3_nt: TGTGCCATCAGTGAGTCGGGGGTGGAGACCCAGTACTTC
cdr3_aa: CAISESGVETQYF

clone_size: .
d_call: .
v_call: TRBV20-1
j_call: TRBJ1-4
cdr3_nt: TGCAGTGCTATTAGGGGAGGCAATGAAAAACTGTTTTTT
cdr3_aa: CSAIRGGNEKLFF

clone_size: many
d_call: .
v_call: TRBV20-1
j_call: TRBJ1-1
cdr3_nt: TGCAGTGCTAGAGGGGACGTGAACACTGAAGCTTTCTTT
cdr3_aa: CSARGDVNTEAFF

clone_size: .
d_call: .
v_call: TRBV15
j_call: TRBJ2-7
cdr3_nt: TGTGCCACCAGCAGAGCAATCTCCTACGAGCAGTACTTC
cdr3_aa: CATSRAISYEQYF

clone_size: few
d_call: .
v_call: TRBV7-2
j_call: TRBJ2-1
cdr3_nt: TGTGCCAGCAGCTGGTTATCCGCCAATGAGCAGTTCTTC
cdr3_aa: CASSWLSANEQFF

clone_size: few
d_call: TRBD2
v_call: TRBV25-1
j_call: TRBJ2-1
cdr3_nt: TGTGCCAGCAGACCCCCCCGGGAGGTGGTAAATGAGCAGTTCTTC
cdr3_aa: CASRPPREVVNEQFF

clone_size: .
d_call: .
v_call: TRBV28
j_call: TRBJ2-7
cdr3_nt: TGTGCCAGCAGCACTTCCGGCAGGGTTACTTACGAGCAGTACTTC
cdr3_aa: CASSTSGRVTYEQYF

clone_size: once
d_call: TRBD2
v_call: TRBV30
j_call: TRBJ2-5
cdr3_nt: TGTGCCTGGAGCGCTAGCGGGAAAGAGACCCAGTACTTC
cdr3_aa: CAWSASGKETQYF

clone_size: .
d_call: .
v_call: TRBV10-3
j_call: TRBJ2-5
cdr3_nt: TGTGCCATCAGTGAGAGCCAGCGGAAGTACCAAGAGACCCAGTACTTC
cdr3_aa: CAISESQRKYQETQYF

clone_size: .
d_call: .
v_call: TRBV24-1
j_call: TRBJ2-7
cdr3_nt: TGTGCCACCAGTGACGCAGACGGCAGGCAGTACTTC
cdr3_aa: CATSDADGRQYF

clone_size: .
d_call: TRBD1
v_call: TRBV9
j_call: TRBJ1-4
cdr3_nt: TGTGCCAGCAGCGGGGGTGGGACAGCCCTTAATGAAAAACTGTTTTTT
cdr3_aa: CASSGGGTALNEKLFF

clone_size: few
d_call: .
v_call: TRBV12-3/TRBV12-4
j_call: TRBJ1-1
cdr3_nt: TGTGCCAGCAGGTTGGGGTGGACTGAAGCTTTCTTT
cdr3_aa: CASRLGWTEAFF

clone_size: many
d_call: .
v_call: TRBV20-1
j_call: TRBJ2-7
cdr3_nt: TGCAGTGCTAGTGTCGGGAGTTCCTACGAGCAGTACTTC
cdr3_aa: CSASVGSSYEQYF

clone_size: few
d_call: .
v_call: TRBV20-1
j_call: TRBJ2-5
cdr3_nt: TGCAGTGCGAGCCAGGGGCTAGCCCAGTACTTC
cdr3_aa: CSASQGLAQYF

clone_size: few
d_call: TRBD2
v_call: TRBV29-1
j_call: TRBJ2-7
cdr3_nt: TGCAGCGTTTTTCCTAGCGGGGGGACCTACGAGCAGTACTTC
cdr3_aa: CSVFPSGGTYEQYF

clone_size: few
d_call: .
v_call: TRBV5-1
j_call: TRBJ1-2
cdr3_nt: TGCGCCAGCAGCGCCGGTAATATCATTGGGGGTCCATATGGCTACACCTTC
cdr3_aa: CASSAGNIIGGPYGYTF

clone_size: many
d_call: .
v_call: TRBV12-3/TRBV12-4
j_call: TRBJ1-1
cdr3_nt: TGTGCCAGCAGTCTGGGGGAGTTTGGGATGAACACTGAAGCTTTCTTT
cdr3_aa: CASSLGEFGMNTEAFF

clone_size: .
d_call: .
v_call: TRBV19
j_call: TRBJ2-7
cdr3_nt: TGTGCCAGTAGTATCCGAGGGGCAACGAGCTACGAGCAGTACTTC
cdr3_aa: CASSIRGATSYEQYF

clone_size: few
d_call: .
v_call: TRBV6-5
j_call: TRBJ1-1
cdr3_nt: TGTGCCAGCAGTTACTCGCGTCTGCGGGGGGGCGCTGACACTGAAGCTTTCTTT
cdr3_aa: CASSYSRLRGGADTEAFF

clone_size: .
d_call: TRBD1
v_call: TRBV20-1
j_call: TRBJ1-5
cdr3_nt: TGCAGTGCAGCCCGAACAGGGGGCGCGGGCAATCAGCCCCAGCATTTT
cdr3_aa: CSAARTGGAGNQPQHF

clone_size: .
d_call: TRBD2
v_call: TRBV15
j_call: TRBJ2-1
cdr3_nt: TGTGCCACCAGCCCGGGACCGGGGGGGAATGAGCAGTTCTTC
cdr3_aa: CATSPGPGGNEQFF

clone_size: few
d_call: TRBD1
v_call: TRBV29-1
j_call: TRBJ2-3
cdr3_nt: TGCAGCGGTCAGGGGGCCGGCACAGATACGCAGTATTTT
cdr3_aa: CSGQGAGTDTQYF

clone_size: .
d_call: .
v_call: TRBV11-2
j_call: TRBJ1-3
cdr3_nt: TGTGCCAGCAGCTTAGATGGGTTTGGAAACACCATATATTTT
cdr3_aa: CASSLDGFGNTIYF

clone_size: few
d_call: .
v_call: TRBV29-1
j_call: TRBJ1-5
cdr3_nt: TGCAGCGCGCTTAAACAGGGAGGGCCCCAGCATTTT
cdr3_aa: CSALKQGGPQHF

clone_size: .
d_call: .
v_call: TRBV6-5
j_call: TRBJ2-2
cdr3_nt: TGTGCCAGCAGTTATTCGAGCAGGGCTATGGGCGGGGAGCTGTTTTTT
cdr3_aa: CASSYSSRAMGGELFF

clone_size: few
d_call: .
v_call: TRBV12-3/TRBV12-4
j_call: TRBJ2-5
cdr3_nt: TGTGCCAGCAGTTTTAACGCTCAAGAGACCCAGTACTTC
cdr3_aa: CASSFNAQETQYF

clone_size: few
d_call: .
v_call: TRBV6-5
j_call: TRBJ1-6
cdr3_nt: TGTGCCAGCAGTTACTCTCCGCAGGGCTATAATTCACCCCTCCACTTT
cdr3_aa: CASSYSPQGYNSPLHF

clone_size: .
d_call: .
v_call: TRBV7-2
j_call: TRBJ1-6
cdr3_nt: TGTGCCAGCAGCTTAGCCGGGTCTCGGAATTCACCCCTCCACTTT
cdr3_aa: CASSLAGSRNSPLHF

clone_size: .
d_call: .
v_call: TRBV5-1
j_call: TRBJ1-1
cdr3_nt: TGCGCCAGCAGCCAAGACACACGGATGAACACTGAAGCTTTCTTT
cdr3_aa: CASSQDTRMNTEAFF